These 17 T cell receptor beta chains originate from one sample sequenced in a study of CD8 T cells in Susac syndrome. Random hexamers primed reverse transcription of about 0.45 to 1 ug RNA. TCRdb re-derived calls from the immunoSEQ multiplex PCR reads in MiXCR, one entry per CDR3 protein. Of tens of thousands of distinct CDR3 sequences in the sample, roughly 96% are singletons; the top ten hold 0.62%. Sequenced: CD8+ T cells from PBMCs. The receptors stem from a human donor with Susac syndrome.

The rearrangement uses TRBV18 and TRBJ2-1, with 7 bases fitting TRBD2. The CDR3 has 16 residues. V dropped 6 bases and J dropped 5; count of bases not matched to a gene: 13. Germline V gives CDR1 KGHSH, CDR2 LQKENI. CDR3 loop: CASSLPLAEINNEQFF. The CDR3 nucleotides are TGTGCCAGCTCCCTACCCCTAGCGGAGATTAACAATGAGCAGTTCTTC.

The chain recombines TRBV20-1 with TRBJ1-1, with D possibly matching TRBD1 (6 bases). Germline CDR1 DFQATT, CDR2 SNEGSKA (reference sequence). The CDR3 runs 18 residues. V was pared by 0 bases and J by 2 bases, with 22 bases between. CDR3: CSARDRPGGPLSNTEAFF. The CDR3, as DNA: TGCAGTGCTAGAGATCGGCCCGGGGGGCCTCTCTCCAACACTGAAGCTTTCTTT.

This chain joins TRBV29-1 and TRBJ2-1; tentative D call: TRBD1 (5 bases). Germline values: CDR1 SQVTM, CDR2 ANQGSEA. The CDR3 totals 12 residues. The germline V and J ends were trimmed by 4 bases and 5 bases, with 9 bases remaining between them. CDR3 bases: TGCAGCGTTGGGTCAGGGCACAATGAGCAGTTCTTC. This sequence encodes CSVGSGHNEQFF.

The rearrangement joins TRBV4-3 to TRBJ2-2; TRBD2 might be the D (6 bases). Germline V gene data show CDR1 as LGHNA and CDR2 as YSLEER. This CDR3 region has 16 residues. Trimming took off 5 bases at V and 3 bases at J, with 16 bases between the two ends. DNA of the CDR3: TGCGCCAGCAGCAGGGAGGCAGGCGGCGACACCGGGGAGCTGTTTTTT. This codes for CASSREAGGDTGELFF.

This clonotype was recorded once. This CDR3 is CASSPGGQAYNSPLHF. DNA for the CDR3: TGTGCCAGCAGCCCGGGGGGCCAGGCCTATAATTCACCCCTCCACTTT. The chain couples TRBV5-4 to TRBJ1-6, with a tentative D call TRBD1 (6 bases). Germline loops: CDR1 SGHNT, CDR2 YYREEE (reference sequence). Trimming shortened V by 4 bases and J by 2 bases, and 13 bases separated the two germline ends. The CDR3 runs to 16 residues.

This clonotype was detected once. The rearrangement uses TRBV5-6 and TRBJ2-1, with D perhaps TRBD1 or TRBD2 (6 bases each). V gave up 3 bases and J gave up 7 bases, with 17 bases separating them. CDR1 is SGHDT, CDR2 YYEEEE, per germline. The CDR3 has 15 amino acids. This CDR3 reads CASSSPPGGVNEQFF. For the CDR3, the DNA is TGTGCCAGCAGCTCCCCTCCCGGGGGCGTAAATGAGCAGTTCTTC.

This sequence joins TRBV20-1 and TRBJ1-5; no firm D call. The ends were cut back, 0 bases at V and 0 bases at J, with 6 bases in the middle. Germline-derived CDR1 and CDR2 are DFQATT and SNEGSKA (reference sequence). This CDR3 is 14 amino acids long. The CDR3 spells CSARDGNSNQPQHF. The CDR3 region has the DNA TGCAGTGCTAGAGACGGTAATAGCAATCAGCCCCAGCATTTT.

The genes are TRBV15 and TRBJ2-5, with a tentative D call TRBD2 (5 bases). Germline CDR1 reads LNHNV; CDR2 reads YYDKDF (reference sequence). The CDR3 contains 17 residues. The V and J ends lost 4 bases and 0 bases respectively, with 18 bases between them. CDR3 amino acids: CATSTPVASGNQETQYF. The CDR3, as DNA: TGTGCCACCAGCACCCCAGTAGCCTCGGGGAACCAAGAGACCCAGTACTTC.

CDR3 in amino acids: CSGRTGMGAGELFF. The CDR3 bases are TGCAGCGGCAGGACAGGGATGGGGGCCGGGGAGCTGTTTTTT. The V gene is TRBV29-1, the J gene TRBJ2-2; 8 positions match TRBD1. Germline CDR1 and CDR2: SQVTM and ANQGSEA. Germline trimming cut 7 bases from V and 6 bases from J; bases unmatched to any gene: 10. This CDR3 is built from 14 residues.

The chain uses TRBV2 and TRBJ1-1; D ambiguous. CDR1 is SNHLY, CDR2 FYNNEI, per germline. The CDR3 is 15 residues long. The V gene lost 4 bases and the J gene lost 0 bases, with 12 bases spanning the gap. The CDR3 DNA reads TGTGCCAGCAGTGTAGAACTGATGATGAACACTGAAGCTTTCTTT. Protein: CASSVELMMNTEAFF.

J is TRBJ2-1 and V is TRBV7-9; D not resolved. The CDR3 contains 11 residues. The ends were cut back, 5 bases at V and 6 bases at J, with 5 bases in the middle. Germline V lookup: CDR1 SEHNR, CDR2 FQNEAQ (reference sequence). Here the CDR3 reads CASSRLNEQFF. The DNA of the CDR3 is TGTGCCAGCAGCCGACTCAATGAGCAGTTCTTC.

CDR3 sequence reads: CASSLAGVDNEQFF. CDR3 coding DNA: TGTGCCAGCAGTTTAGCAGGGGTCGACAATGAGCAGTTCTTC. The chain combines TRBV12-3 or TRBV12-4 with TRBJ2-1; the D gene is possibly TRBD1 (5 bases). The V gene lost 0 bases and the J gene lost 5 bases, with 8 bases spanning the gap. CDR3 size: 14 residues.

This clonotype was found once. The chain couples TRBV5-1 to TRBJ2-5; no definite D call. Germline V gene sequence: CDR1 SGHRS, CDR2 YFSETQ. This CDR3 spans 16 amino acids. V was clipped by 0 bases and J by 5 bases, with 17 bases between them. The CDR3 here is CASSLEIGSSLETQYF. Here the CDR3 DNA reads TGCGCCAGCAGCTTGGAAATTGGGTCTTCCCTGGAGACCCAGTACTTC.

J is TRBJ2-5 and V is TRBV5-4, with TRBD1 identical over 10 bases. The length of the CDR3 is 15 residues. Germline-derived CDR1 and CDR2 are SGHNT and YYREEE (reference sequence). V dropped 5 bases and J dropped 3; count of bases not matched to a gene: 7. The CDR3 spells CASRLTGTGEETQYF. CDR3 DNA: TGTGCCAGCAGACTTACCGGGACAGGGGAAGAGACCCAGTACTTC.

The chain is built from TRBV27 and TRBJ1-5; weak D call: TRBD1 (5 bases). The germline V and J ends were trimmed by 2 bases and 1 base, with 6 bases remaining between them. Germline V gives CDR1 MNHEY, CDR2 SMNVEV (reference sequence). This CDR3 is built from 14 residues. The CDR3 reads CASSLGGSNQPQHF. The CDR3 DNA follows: TGTGCCAGCAGTTTAGGGGGAAGCAATCAGCCCCAGCATTTT.

CDR3 nucleotides: TGTGCCAGCAGCTTAGCGGCAGGGTCGTACAATGAGCAGTTCTTC. This codes for CASSLAAGSYNEQFF. This chain joins TRBV7-2 and TRBJ2-1; maybe TRBD1 (5 bases). Germline assignment: CDR1 SGHTA and CDR2 FQGNSA. V shed 0 bases and J shed 4 bases, with 10 bases lying between them. This CDR3 is built from 15 residues.

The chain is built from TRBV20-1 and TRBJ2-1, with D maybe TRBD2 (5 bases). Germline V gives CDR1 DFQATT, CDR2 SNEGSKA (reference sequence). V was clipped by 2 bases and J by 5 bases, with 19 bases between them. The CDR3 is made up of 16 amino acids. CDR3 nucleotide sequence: TGCAGTGCTAGAAAAGATGACTGGCTCGGGGACAATGAGCAGTTCTTC. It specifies CSARKDDWLGDNEQFF.